Reported below is one T cell receptor (beta chain). The antigen remains undetermined. The CDR3 has 15 amino acids. Germline loops: CDR1 SNHLY, CDR2 FYNNEI. V lost 5 bases and J lost 3; bases outside the gene matches: 6. Central memory, naive, regulatory and stem cell-like memory CD4+ cells were sorted by CD45RO/CCR7/CD25/CD127/CD95/CD27. This sample is part of a study of beta chain features in type 1 diabetes. Study-wide results and caveats: Amplification by PCR could prefer shorter templates, with the same effect in patients and controls. Cells with high TCR expression could be over-represented by cDNA sequencing. Type 1 diabetes patients had TCRB CDR3s that were shorter (moderately but significantly so) in all four CD4+ subsets.

Expressed TCRB transcripts were sequenced because the isolated RNA had all been reverse transcribed beforehand. Sequencing was performed with immunoSEQ multiplex PCR; in TCRdb, only in-frame clones are kept and a portion is missing. Of under 200,000 clones in the sample, around 8.4% were seen once. The rearrangement joins TRBV2 to TRBJ2-3; 9 bases line up with TRBD1. This TCR was recovered from a woman in her late teens or twenties with type 1 diabetes. Sequencing used central memory CD4+ T cells from blood. The CDR3 DNA reads TGTGCCAGCAGTCCGCGGGACAGGGCGACAGATACGCAGTATTTT. It specifies CASSPRDRATDTQYF. The variable domain in full, with the rest retrieved from reference TRBV2 and TRBJ2-3, is EPEVTQTPSHQVTQMGQEVILRCVPISNHLYFYWYRQILGQKVEFLVSFYNNEISEKSEIFDDQFSVERPDGSNFTLKIRSTKLEDSAMYFCASSPRDRATDTQYFGPGTRLTVL.